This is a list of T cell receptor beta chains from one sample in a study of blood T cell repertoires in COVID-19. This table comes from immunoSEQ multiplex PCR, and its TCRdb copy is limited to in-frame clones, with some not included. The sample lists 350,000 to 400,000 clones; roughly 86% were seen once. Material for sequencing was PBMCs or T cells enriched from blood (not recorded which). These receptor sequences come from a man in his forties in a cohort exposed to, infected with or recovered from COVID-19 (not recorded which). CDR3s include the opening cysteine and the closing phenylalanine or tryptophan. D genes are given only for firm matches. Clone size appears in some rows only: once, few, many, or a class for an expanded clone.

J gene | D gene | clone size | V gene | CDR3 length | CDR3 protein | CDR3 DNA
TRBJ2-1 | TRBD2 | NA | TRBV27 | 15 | CASSPRTSGMGEQFF | TGTGCCAGCAGTCCCAGGACTAGCGGGATGGGCGAGCAGTTCTTC
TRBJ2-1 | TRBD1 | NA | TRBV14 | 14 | CASSIAQGASEQFF | TGTGCCAGCAGCATTGCCCAGGGGGCAAGTGAGCAGTTCTTC
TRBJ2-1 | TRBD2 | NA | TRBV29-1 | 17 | CSVEPAGGGTSYNEQFF | TGCAGCGTTGAACCCGCGGGAGGAGGTACCTCCTACAATGAGCAGTTCTTC
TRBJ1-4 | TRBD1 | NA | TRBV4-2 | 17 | CASSQVSAGTGNEKLFF | TGTGCCAGCAGCCAAGTAAGCGCCGGGACAGGGAATGAAAAACTGTTTTTT
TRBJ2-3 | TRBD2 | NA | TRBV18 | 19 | CASSPMVAGGKGSTDTQYF | TGTGCCAGCTCACCGATGGTAGCGGGAGGAAAAGGTAGCACAGATACGCAGTATTTT
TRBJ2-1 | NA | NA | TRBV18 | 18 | CASSPPGQGPAGGNEQFF | TGTGCCAGCTCACCGCCGGGACAGGGCCCAGCGGGGGGAAATGAGCAGTTCTTC
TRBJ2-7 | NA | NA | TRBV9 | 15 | CASSVVEGPIYEQYF | TGTGCCAGCAGCGTAGTGGAGGGACCAATCTACGAGCAGTACTTC
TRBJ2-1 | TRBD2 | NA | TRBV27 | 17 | CASSLNPGLAGGVEQFF | TGTGCCAGCAGTTTAAACCCGGGACTAGCGGGAGGTGTTGAGCAGTTCTTC
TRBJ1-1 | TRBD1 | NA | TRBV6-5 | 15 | CASIWTGVINTEAFF | TGTGCCAGTATCTGGACAGGGGTGATTAACACTGAAGCTTTCTTT
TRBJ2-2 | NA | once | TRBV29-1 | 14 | CSVAAGFGTGELFF | TGCAGCGTTGCGGCGGGGTTCGGGACCGGGGAGCTGTTTTTT
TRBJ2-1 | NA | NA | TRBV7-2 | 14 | CASSLKLSDNEQFF | TGTGCCAGCAGCTTAAAATTGTCGGACAATGAGCAGTTCTTC
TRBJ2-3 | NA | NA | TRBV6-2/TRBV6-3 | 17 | CASSYSSRGPYTDTQYF | TGTGCCAGCAGTTACTCGAGCAGGGGTCCATACACAGATACGCAGTATTTT
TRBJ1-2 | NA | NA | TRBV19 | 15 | CASSMLNTPSNGYTF | TGTGCCAGTAGTATGCTTAACACACCATCGAATGGCTACACCTTC
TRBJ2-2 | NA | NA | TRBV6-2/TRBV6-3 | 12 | CASSRGFGELFF | TGTGCCAGCAGTAGAGGGTTCGGGGAGCTGTTTTTT
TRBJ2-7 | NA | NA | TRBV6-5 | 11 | CASSFRYEQYF | TGTGCCAGCAGTTTTCGTTACGAGCAGTACTTC
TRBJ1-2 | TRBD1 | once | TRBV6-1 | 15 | CASSESAGGSYGYTF | TGTGCCAGCAGTGAATCGGCAGGGGGGAGCTATGGCTACACCTTC
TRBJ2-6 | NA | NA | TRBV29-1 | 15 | CSVEASGSGANVLTF | TGCAGCGTTGAAGCCTCGGGCTCTGGGGCCAACGTCCTGACTTTC
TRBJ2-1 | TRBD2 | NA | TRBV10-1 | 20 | CAITGRPGLAGDSSYNEQFF | TGCGCCATAACGGGACGGCCGGGACTAGCGGGTGATAGCTCCTACAATGAGCAGTTCTTC
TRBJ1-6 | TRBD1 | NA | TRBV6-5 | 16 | CASSYSYAGGNSPLHF | TGTGCCAGCAGTTACTCATATGCAGGGGGGAATTCACCCCTCCACTTT
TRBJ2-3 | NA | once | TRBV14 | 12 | CASSPGTDTQYF | TGTGCCAGCAGCCCGGGCACAGATACGCAGTATTTT